These 32 T cell receptor beta chains came from one sample sequenced in a study of cytomegalovirus exposure and HLA in healthy donors. Vbeta (60) and Jbeta (13) primers were used in the PCR. Using immunoSEQ multiplex PCR, the repertoire was profiled, and TCRdb retains in-frame clones only, with some absent. The table records 250,000 or so clones, around nine tenths of them present only once. The sequenced sample was PBMCs. The receptors shown here come from a girl aged 2-10 years in good health and CMV-seronegative.

The chain combines TRBV28 with TRBJ1-5; possible D gene TRBD1, 6 bases. Germline CDR1 is MDHEN and CDR2 is SYDVKM. The CDR3 covers 15 residues. Trimming cost V 6 bases and J 0 bases, with 12 bases left between them. CDR3 loop: CASRTQGGSNQPQHF. In DNA, the CDR3 is TGTGCCAGCAGGACACAAGGGGGTAGCAATCAGCCCCAGCATTTT.

The count of this clone is one. The V and J genes are TRBV25-1 and TRBJ2-1; no reliable D call. This CDR3 contains 15 residues. Germline CDR1 is MGHDK and CDR2 is SYGVNS. The germline V and J ends were trimmed by 2 bases and 9 bases, with 17 bases remaining between them. CDR3 nucleotides: TGTGCCAGCAGTGAAGAGGAACGAACAATGGGTGAGCAGTTCTTC. Translated, it gives CASSEEERTMGEQFF.

As to this clone: Relative to the germline gene, one junction end is altered; a read error may explain this. V and J are TRBV29-1 and TRBJ1-2, with D perhaps TRBD1 (6 bases). CDR3 length: 11 amino acids. CDR1 SQVTM and CDR2 ANQGSEA come from the germline V gene. The CDR3: CSATYRDGHTF. The CDR3 coding sequence is TGCAGCGCAACTTACAGGGATGGCCACACCTTC.

The chain links TRBV6-6 to TRBJ2-7; 7 bases align to TRBD1. The germline gives CDR1 MNHNY, CDR2 SVGAGI (reference sequence). The CDR3 covers 13 residues. Trimming took 2 bases from V and 4 from J; bases not matched to a gene: 2. CDR3 nucleotide sequence: TGTGCCAGCAGTTACAGGGGGCTGTACGAGCAGTACTTC. Translation: CASSYRGLYEQYF.

The chain combines TRBV6-1 with TRBJ1-1, with D uncertain. The CDR3 length is 15 residues. The V gene lost 2 bases and the J gene lost 2 bases, with 12 bases spanning the gap. In germline, CDR1 is MNHNS, CDR2 SASEGT. The CDR3 loop is CASSEYSALNTEAFF. CDR3 nucleotide sequence: TGTGCCAGCAGTGAATATTCCGCGTTAAACACTGAAGCTTTCTTT.

The J gene is TRBJ2-2, the V gene TRBV5-1; D remains ambiguous. This CDR3 is 12 amino acids long. In germline, CDR1 is SGHRS, CDR2 YFSETQ. Between the trimmed V and J ends, which lost 2 bases and 5 bases, there was a span of 4 bases. The DNA for the CDR3 is TGCGCCAGCAGCTTCAGTACCGGGGAGCTGTTTTTT. Translation: CASSFSTGELFF.

The genes are TRBV7-2 and TRBJ2-2; possible D gene TRBD2, 5 bases. The CDR3 length is 13 residues. Germline CDR1 and CDR2: SGHTA and FQGNSA. The V and J ends lost 6 bases and 2 bases respectively, with 7 bases between them. DNA of the CDR3: TGTGCCAGCAGAGAGGGAAACACCGGGGAGCTGTTTTTT. Protein product: CASREGNTGELFF.

In its sample, this clone was seen once. The chain recombines TRBV30 with TRBJ2-1, with D perhaps TRBD2 (5 bases). The germline V gene has CDR1 GTSNPN and CDR2 SVGIG (reference sequence). With 5 bases removed from V and 10 bases from J, the gap between germline ends came to 9 bases. The CDR3 totals 10 residues. The CDR3 sequence: CAWEGSEQFF. CDR3 coding DNA: TGTGCCTGGGAGGGATCCGAGCAGTTCTTC.

This chain connects TRBV13 to TRBJ2-1, with 12 nucleotides matching TRBD2. This CDR3 spans 19 amino acids. Trimming cost V 0 bases and J 0 bases; bases outside gene matches: 6. CDR1 is PRHDT and CDR2 is FYEKMQ in the germline V gene (reference sequence). CDR3 amino acids: CASSLGRSSGGASYNEQFF. CDR3 sequence (DNA): TGTGCCAGCAGCTTAGGCCGTTCTAGCGGGGGGGCCTCCTACAATGAGCAGTTCTTC. The full variable domain, rest sourced from reference TRBV13 and TRBJ2-1, is AAGVIQSPRHLIKEKRETATLKCYPIPRHDTVYWYQQGPGQDPQFLISFYEKMQSDKGSIPDRFSAQQFSDYHSELNMSSLELGDSALYFCASSLGRSSGGASYNEQFFGPGTRLTVL.

V is TRBV6-5 and J is TRBJ1-1; a possible D gene is TRBD1 (6 bases). Trimming shortened V by 8 bases and J by 1 base, and 11 bases separated the two germline ends. This CDR3 spans 13 amino acids. Germline CDR1 MNHEY, CDR2 SVGAGI. The CDR3 coding sequence is TGTGCCAGCGGCGGCAGGGGGAACACTGAAGCTTTCTTT. Its translation is CASGGRGNTEAFF.

The chain links TRBV5-1 to TRBJ1-4; D is unresolved. The CDR3 has 16 residues. V shed 4 bases and J shed 4 bases, with 17 bases lying between them. Germline CDR1 SGHRS, CDR2 YFSETQ. The CDR3 nucleotides read TGCGCCAGCAGCGTCGGCCTTTGGAGAGATAATGAAAAACTGTTTTTT. It translates to CASSVGLWRDNEKLFF.

The chain has TRBV29-1 and TRBJ1-5; weak D call: TRBD1 (5 bases). The V and J ends lost 6 bases and 7 bases respectively, with 16 bases between them. Germline CDR1 reads SQVTM; CDR2 reads ANQGSEA. This CDR3 region has 13 residues. CDR3 sequence reads: CSVSRGEGQPQHF. The CDR3 nucleotides read TGCAGCGTGTCGCGGGGCGAGGGGCAGCCCCAGCATTTT. The whole variable domain, remainder taken from reference TRBV29-1 and TRBJ1-5, is SAVISQKPSRDICQRGTSLTIQCQVDSQVTMMFWYRQQPGQSLTLIATANQGSEATYESGFVIDKFPISRPNLTFSTLTVSNMSPEDSSIYLCSVSRGEGQPQHFGDGTRLSIL.

This clone was seen once. The chain joins TRBV7-3 to TRBJ2-1; TRBD1 matches at 8 bases. The CDR3 sequence is 17 residues long. In germline, CDR1 is SGHTA, CDR2 FQGTGA. Trimming took 5 bases from V and 0 from J; bases not matched to a gene: 9. The CDR3 protein is CASSNGQGRYSYNEQFF. The CDR3 DNA follows: TGTGCCAGCAGCAACGGACAGGGCCGTTACTCCTACAATGAGCAGTTCTTC.

This chain connects TRBV27 to TRBJ2-1; perhaps TRBD1 as D (6 bases). The ends were cut back, 10 bases at V and 0 bases at J, with 16 bases in the middle. Germline V CDR1 and CDR2: MNHEY, SMNVEV (reference sequence). This CDR3 has 15 residues. This chain's CDR3 is CATSPTGNSYNEQFF. In nucleotides, the CDR3 is TGTGCCACCTCCCCCACAGGGAACTCCTACAATGAGCAGTTCTTC.

The V call is TRBV5-1, the J call TRBJ2-1; possible D gene TRBD2, 6 bases. Per the germline V gene, CDR1 is SGHRS and CDR2 is YFSETQ. V was trimmed by 4 bases and J by 3 bases, leaving 14 bases between them. CDR3 size: 15 residues. In DNA form, the CDR3 reads TGCGCCAGCAGCCCGCGCGGGGACTTCTACAATGAGCAGTTCTTC. The encoded protein is CASSPRGDFYNEQFF. Full variable domain (missing parts from reference TRBV5-1 and TRBJ2-1): KAGVTQTPRYLIKTRGQQVTLSCSPISGHRSVSWYQQTPGQGLQFLFEYFSETQRNKGNFPGRFSGRQFSNSRSEMNVSTLELGDSALYLCASSPRGDFYNEQFFGPGTRLTVL.

On this clone itself: Other DNA sequences within the sample encode an identical CDR3. The J gene is TRBJ2-3, the V gene TRBV4-1; 8 bases fit TRBD1. Per the germline V gene, CDR1 is MGHRA and CDR2 is YSYEKL. V was clipped by 1 base and J by 3 bases; unmatched bases: 3. The CDR3 has 15 amino acids. This chain's CDR3 is CASSQADRGTDTQYF. In DNA, the CDR3 is TGCGCCAGCAGCCAAGCCGACAGGGGTACAGATACGCAGTATTTT.

The V gene is TRBV27, the J gene TRBJ2-1, with D perhaps TRBD2 (6 bases). The CDR3 covers 11 residues. Germline CDR1 MNHEY, CDR2 SMNVEV (reference sequence). Trimming shortened V by 8 bases and J by 8 bases, and 10 bases separated the two germline ends. CDR3 in DNA: TGTGCCAGCTTCCGGGGGTATGAGCAGTTCTTC. Its translation: CASFRGYEQFF.

CDR3 in amino acids: CASSYTWGGGETQYF. The CDR3 DNA follows: TGTGCCAGCAGTTACACTTGGGGGGGCGGGGAGACCCAGTACTTC. The V call is TRBV6-6, the J call TRBJ2-5, with a weak D call TRBD2 (7 bases). The V and J ends lost 2 bases and 5 bases respectively, with 15 bases between them. Germline V lookup: CDR1 MNHNY, CDR2 SVGAGI (reference sequence). This CDR3 is built from 15 residues.

The chain couples TRBV29-1 to TRBJ2-5; TRBD1 matches at 11 bases. The CDR3 is 18 residues long. Trimming took 6 bases from V and 4 from J; bases not matched to a gene: 19. CDR1 and CDR2 (germline): SQVTM, ANQGSEA. The CDR3 DNA is TGCAGCGTACAATTTATCCGGGACAGGGGGTCATATCGAGAGACCCAGTACTTC. Amino acids: CSVQFIRDRGSYRETQYF.

CDR3 protein: CASSVAGSYEQYF. The CDR3 DNA sequence: TGTGCCAGCAGCGTAGCAGGATCCTACGAGCAGTACTTC. The chain is built from TRBV9 and TRBJ2-7; D unclear. V was cut by 0 bases and J by 1 base, with 5 bases left in between. This CDR3 contains 13 residues. Germline assignment: CDR1 SGDLS and CDR2 YYNGEE.

This chain joins TRBV4-2 and TRBJ1-5; D not resolved. From germline, CDR1 is LGHNA and CDR2 YNFKEQ. CDR3 size: 15 residues. Trimming removed 0 bases from V and 5 bases from J, with 11 bases in between. The DNA of the CDR3 is TGTGCCAGCAGCCAAGATCCTAGGTGGGATCAGCCCCAGCATTTT. It specifies CASSQDPRWDQPQHF.

This clone was recorded only once. V usage is TRBV28 and J usage is TRBJ1-6; D perhaps matches TRBD1 (6 bases). The V gene lost 3 bases and the J gene lost 4 bases, with 10 bases spanning the gap. The CDR3 has 15 amino acids. Germline values: CDR1 MDHEN, CDR2 SYDVKM. The CDR3 nucleotides are TGTGCCAGCAGTTTTCCCAGGGGATATAATTCACCCCTCCACTTT. Residues: CASSFPRGYNSPLHF.

The chain joins TRBV4-2 to TRBJ1-5; D remains ambiguous. CDR3 length equals 15 residues. Germline assignment: CDR1 LGHNA and CDR2 YNFKEQ. V was pared by 0 bases and J by 0 bases, with 6 bases between. Here the CDR3 DNA reads TGTGCCAGCAGCCAAGATGCGAATAGCAATCAGCCCCAGCATTTT. Translated, it gives CASSQDANSNQPQHF.

The rearrangement uses TRBV5-1 and TRBJ2-1; 8 nucleotides match TRBD2. J gave up 0 bases and V 3 bases, and 17 bases lay outside the gene matches. The CDR3 is 20 residues long. The germline CDR1 and CDR2 sequences are SGHRS and YFSETQ. CDR3 sequence reads: CASSSPPSGPFPFSYNEQFF. The CDR3 region has the DNA TGCGCCAGCAGCTCCCCCCCTAGCGGGCCGTTCCCATTCTCCTACAATGAGCAGTTCTTC.

This clone was found a few times. This rearrangement joins TRBV6-5 to TRBJ1-2; tentatively, D is TRBD1 (6 bases). CDR3 length equals 11 residues. Germline V gives CDR1 MNHEY, CDR2 SVGAGI. Trimming cost V 8 bases and J 4 bases, with 8 bases left between them. This chain's CDR3 is CASGQFYGYTF. In nucleotides, the CDR3 is TGTGCCAGCGGACAGTTCTATGGCTACACCTTC.

The chain links TRBV4-1 to TRBJ1-1; 8 nucleotides align to TRBD1. CDR3 size: 13 residues. V dropped 6 bases and J dropped 5; count of bases not matched to a gene: 5. Per the germline V gene, CDR1 is MGHRA and CDR2 is YSYEKL. This CDR3 is CASRGQGETEAFF. In DNA, the CDR3 is TGCGCCAGCAGAGGACAGGGAGAAACTGAAGCTTTCTTT.

On this clone itself: Mismatch with germline at one junction end may stem from a read error. V usage is TRBV7-9 and J usage is TRBJ2-7; possible D gene TRBD2, 5 bases. This CDR3 contains 12 residues. CDR1 is SEHNR and CDR2 is FQNEAQ in the germline V gene (reference sequence). CDR3 sequence (DNA): TGTTCCAGCAGCTTAGTCGGGGACGAGCAGTACTTC. Protein product: CSSSLVGDEQYF.

This clone has just one count. The V gene is TRBV12-5, the J gene TRBJ1-5; no firm D call. This CDR3 spans 14 amino acids. Germline CDR1 and CDR2: LGHNT and FRNRAP. Trimming removed 2 bases from V and 5 bases from J, with 10 bases in between. The CDR3 region is CASGLSGFDQPQHF. The CDR3 nucleotides are TGTGCTAGTGGTTTGTCCGGTTTCGATCAGCCCCAGCATTTT.

This clone was detected only a few times. This sequence joins TRBV30 and TRBJ2-7; 7 positions match TRBD2. This CDR3 has 14 amino acids. The V and J ends lost 3 bases and 4 bases, in that order; junction bases with no gene match: 9. The germline V gene has CDR1 GTSNPN and CDR2 SVGIG (reference sequence). CDR3 protein: CAWSPSRTRYEQYF. The CDR3 DNA follows: TGTGCCTGGAGCCCCTCCAGGACTAGGTACGAGCAGTACTTC.

The V call is TRBV9, the J call TRBJ2-2; D might be TRBD2 (5 bases). Looked up from germline, CDR1 is SGDLS and CDR2 is YYNGEE. This CDR3 is 15 amino acids long. Trimming removed 4 bases at V and 0 bases at J, with 10 bases between. The CDR3 loop is CASSFRSANTGELFF. In nucleotides, the CDR3 is TGTGCCAGCAGCTTCCGTAGCGCGAACACCGGGGAGCTGTTTTTT.

The DNA for the CDR3 is TGTGCCTGGAGTGGAGCGCAGAATGAGCAGTTCTTC. Its protein product is CAWSGAQNEQFF. This sequence joins TRBV30 and TRBJ2-1, with D hard to call. Trimming removed 1 base at V and 7 bases at J, with 8 bases between. CDR1 and CDR2 from the germline V gene are GTSNPN and SVGIG (reference sequence). The CDR3 runs to 12 residues.

In nucleotides, the CDR3 is TGTGCCAGTGTACACGAGGTCAGGGGAAACACTGAAGCTTTCTTT. Protein sequence: CASVHEVRGNTEAFF. This chain links TRBV19 with TRBJ1-1; D might be TRBD1 (6 bases). Between the trimmed V and J ends, which lost 8 bases and 2 bases, there was a span of 18 bases. The germline CDR1 and CDR2 sequences are LNHDA and SQIVND (reference sequence). This CDR3 is 15 amino acids long.